Shown below are 2 T cell receptor beta chains from a single sample sequenced in a study of OX40 agonist ivuxolimab in advanced cancers. Sequencing used immunoSEQ multiplex PCR; TCRdb keeps in-frame clones, though not all of them. The table records approximately 67,000 clones, 80% of them present only once. The sequencing here drew on CD4+ or CD8+ T cells sorted from blood, taken in a trial of the OX40 agonist ivuxolimab. These receptor sequences come from an adult with an advanced solid tumor such as melanoma, head and neck, liver or kidney cancer.

The chain carries TRBV4-3 and TRBJ2-6; D not resolved. Germline V lookup: CDR1 LGHNA, CDR2 YSLEER. Trimming cost V 0 bases and J 0 bases, with 9 bases left between them. The CDR3 contains 17 residues. The CDR3 loop reads CASSQEGSASGANVLTF. Written as DNA, the CDR3 is TGCGCCAGCAGCCAAGAAGGCAGCGCCTCTGGGGCCAACGTCCTGACTTTC.

V is TRBV5-4 and J is TRBJ1-2; the D gene is possibly TRBD1 (6 bases). The CDR3 contains 14 residues. V was shortened by 4 bases and J by 4 bases, with 14 bases between the two germline ends. Per the germline V gene, CDR1 is SGHNT and CDR2 is YYREEE (reference sequence). The CDR3 sequence is CASSPKGHFYGYTF. CDR3 coding DNA: TGTGCCAGCAGCCCCAAGGGACATTTCTATGGCTACACCTTC.